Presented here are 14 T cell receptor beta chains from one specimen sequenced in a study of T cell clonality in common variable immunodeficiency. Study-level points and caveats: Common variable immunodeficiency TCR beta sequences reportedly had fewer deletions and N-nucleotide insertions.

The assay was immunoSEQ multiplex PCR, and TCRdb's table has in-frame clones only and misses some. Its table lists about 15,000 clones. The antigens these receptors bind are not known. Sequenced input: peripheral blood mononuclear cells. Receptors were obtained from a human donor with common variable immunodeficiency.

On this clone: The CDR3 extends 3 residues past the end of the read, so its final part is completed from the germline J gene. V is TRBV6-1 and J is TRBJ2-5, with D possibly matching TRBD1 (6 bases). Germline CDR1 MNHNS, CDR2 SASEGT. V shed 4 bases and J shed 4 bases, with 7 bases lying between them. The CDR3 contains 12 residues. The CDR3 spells CASSVDRETQYF. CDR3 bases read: TGTGCCAGCAGTGTGGACAGAGAGACC.

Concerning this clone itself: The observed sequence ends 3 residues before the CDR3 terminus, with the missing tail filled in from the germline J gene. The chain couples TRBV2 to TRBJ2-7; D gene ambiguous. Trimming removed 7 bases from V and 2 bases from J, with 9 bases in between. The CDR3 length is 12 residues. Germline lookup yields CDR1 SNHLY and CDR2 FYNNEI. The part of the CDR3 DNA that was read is TGTGCCAGCAAAGGCTCGCCCTACGAG. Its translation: CASKGSPYE. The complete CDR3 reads CASKGSPYEQYF.

This CDR3 is CASSSPQGVGTEAFF. The covered CDR3 bases are TGTGCCAGCAGCTCCCCCCAGGGGGTAGGGACTGAA. The genes are TRBV7-8 and TRBJ1-1; TRBD1 matches 7 bases. The read terminates 3 residues ahead of where the CDR3 ends, so the germline J gene completes it. V lost 4 bases, J lost 5 bases, and 10 bases stayed unmatched. The CDR3 is made up of 15 amino acids. The germline V gene encodes CDR1 SGHVS and CDR2 FQNEAQ. The variable domain in full, completed from reference TRBV7-8 and TRBJ1-1, reads GAGVSQSPRYKVAKRGQDVALRCDPISGHVSLFWYQQALGQGPEFLTYFQNEAQLDKSGLPSDRFFAERPEGSVSTLKIQRTQQEDSAVYLCASSSPQGVGTEAFFGQGTRLTVV.

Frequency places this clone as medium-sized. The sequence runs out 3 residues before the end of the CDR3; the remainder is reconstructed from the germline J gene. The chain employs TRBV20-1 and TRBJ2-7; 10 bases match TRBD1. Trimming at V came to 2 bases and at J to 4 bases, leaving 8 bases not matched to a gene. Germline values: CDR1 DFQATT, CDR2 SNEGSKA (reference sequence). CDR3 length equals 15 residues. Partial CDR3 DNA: TGCAGTGCTAGATTGTCGGACAGGGGGGGGTACGAG. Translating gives CSARLSDRGGYE. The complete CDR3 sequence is CSARLSDRGGYEQYF.

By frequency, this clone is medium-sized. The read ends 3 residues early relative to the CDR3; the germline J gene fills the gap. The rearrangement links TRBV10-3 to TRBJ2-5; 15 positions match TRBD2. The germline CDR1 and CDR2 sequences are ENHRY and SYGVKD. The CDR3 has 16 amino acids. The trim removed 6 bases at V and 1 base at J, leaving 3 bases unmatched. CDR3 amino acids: CAIRGTSGRTQETQYF. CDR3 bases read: TGTGCCATCAGGGGGACTAGCGGGAGGACCCAAGAGACC.

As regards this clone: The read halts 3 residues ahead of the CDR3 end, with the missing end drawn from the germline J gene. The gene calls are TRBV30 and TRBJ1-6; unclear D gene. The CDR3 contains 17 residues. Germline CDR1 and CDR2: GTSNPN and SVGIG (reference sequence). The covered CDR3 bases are TGTGCCTGGTCCCCGGTGCGGGGAAATGCGGGCCGTTGGCCC. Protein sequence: CAWSPVRGNAGRWP. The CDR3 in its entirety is CAWSPVRGNAGRWPLHF.

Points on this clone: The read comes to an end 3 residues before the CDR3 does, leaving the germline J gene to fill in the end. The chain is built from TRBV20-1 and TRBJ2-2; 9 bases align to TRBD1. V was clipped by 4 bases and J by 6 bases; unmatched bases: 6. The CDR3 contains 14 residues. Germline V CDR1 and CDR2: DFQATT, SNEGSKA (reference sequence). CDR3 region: CSATGTGFPGELFF. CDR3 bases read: TGCAGTGCTACCGGGACAGGGTTTCCCGGGGAG.

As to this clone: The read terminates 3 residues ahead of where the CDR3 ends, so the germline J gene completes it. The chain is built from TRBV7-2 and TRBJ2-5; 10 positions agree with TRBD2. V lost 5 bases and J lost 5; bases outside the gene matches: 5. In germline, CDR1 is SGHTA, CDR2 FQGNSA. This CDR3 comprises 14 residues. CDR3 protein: CASSPTGLAETQYF. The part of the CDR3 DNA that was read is TGTGCCAGCAGCCCTACGGGACTAGCGGAGACC.

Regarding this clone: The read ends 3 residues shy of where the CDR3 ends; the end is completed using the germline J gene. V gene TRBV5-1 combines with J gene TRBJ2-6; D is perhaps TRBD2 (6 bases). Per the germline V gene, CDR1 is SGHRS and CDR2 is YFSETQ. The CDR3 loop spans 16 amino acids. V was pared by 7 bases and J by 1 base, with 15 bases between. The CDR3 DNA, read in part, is TGCGCCAGCTACCGTATCGGGGGTTCTGGGGCCAACGTC. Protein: CASYRIGGSGANV. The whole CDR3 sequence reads CASYRIGGSGANVLTF.

CDR3 bases read: TGCAGTGCTCAGGGGGGTTTTCAGCCC. This gives the protein CSAQGGFQP. In full, the CDR3 is CSAQGGFQPQHF. The chain couples TRBV20-1 to TRBJ1-5; 7 nucleotides align to TRBD1. The CDR3 goes on 3 residues after the read ends, and that part is filled in from the germline J gene. CDR1 is DFQATT and CDR2 is SNEGSKA in the germline V gene (reference sequence). The CDR3 is made up of 12 amino acids. After removal of 5 bases from V and 6 bases from J, the junction contained 4 bases not matched to a gene.

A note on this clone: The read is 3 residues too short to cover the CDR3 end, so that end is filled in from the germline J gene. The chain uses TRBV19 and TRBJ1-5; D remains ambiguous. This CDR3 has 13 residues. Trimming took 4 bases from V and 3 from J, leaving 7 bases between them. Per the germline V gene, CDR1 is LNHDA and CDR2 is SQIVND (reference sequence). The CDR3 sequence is CASSTVINQPQHF. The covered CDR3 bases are TGTGCCAGTAGTACAGTGATCAATCAGCCC.

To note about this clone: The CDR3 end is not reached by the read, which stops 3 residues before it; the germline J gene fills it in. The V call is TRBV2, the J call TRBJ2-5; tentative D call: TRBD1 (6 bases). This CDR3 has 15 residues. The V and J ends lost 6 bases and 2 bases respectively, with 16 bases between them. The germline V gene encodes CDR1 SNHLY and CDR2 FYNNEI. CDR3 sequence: CASSTGTSVQETQYF. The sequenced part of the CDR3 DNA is TGTGCCAGCAGCACCGGGACATCGGTACAAGAGACC.

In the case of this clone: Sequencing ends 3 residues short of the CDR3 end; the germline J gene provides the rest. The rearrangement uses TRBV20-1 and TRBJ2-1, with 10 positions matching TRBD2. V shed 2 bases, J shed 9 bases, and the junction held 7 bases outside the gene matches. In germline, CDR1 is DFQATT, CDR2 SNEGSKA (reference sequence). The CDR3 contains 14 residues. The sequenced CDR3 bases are TGCAGTGCTAGATGGGCTAGCGGGAGTGGTGAG. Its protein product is CSARWASGSGE. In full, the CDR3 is CSARWASGSGEQFF.

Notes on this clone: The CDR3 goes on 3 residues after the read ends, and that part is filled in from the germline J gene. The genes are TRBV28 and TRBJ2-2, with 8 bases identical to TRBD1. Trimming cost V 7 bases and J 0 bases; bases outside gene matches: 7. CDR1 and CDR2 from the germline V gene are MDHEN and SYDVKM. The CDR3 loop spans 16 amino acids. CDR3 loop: CASTSGGQANTGELFF. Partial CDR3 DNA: TGTGCCAGCACCTCAGGGGGACAGGCGAACACCGGGGAG.